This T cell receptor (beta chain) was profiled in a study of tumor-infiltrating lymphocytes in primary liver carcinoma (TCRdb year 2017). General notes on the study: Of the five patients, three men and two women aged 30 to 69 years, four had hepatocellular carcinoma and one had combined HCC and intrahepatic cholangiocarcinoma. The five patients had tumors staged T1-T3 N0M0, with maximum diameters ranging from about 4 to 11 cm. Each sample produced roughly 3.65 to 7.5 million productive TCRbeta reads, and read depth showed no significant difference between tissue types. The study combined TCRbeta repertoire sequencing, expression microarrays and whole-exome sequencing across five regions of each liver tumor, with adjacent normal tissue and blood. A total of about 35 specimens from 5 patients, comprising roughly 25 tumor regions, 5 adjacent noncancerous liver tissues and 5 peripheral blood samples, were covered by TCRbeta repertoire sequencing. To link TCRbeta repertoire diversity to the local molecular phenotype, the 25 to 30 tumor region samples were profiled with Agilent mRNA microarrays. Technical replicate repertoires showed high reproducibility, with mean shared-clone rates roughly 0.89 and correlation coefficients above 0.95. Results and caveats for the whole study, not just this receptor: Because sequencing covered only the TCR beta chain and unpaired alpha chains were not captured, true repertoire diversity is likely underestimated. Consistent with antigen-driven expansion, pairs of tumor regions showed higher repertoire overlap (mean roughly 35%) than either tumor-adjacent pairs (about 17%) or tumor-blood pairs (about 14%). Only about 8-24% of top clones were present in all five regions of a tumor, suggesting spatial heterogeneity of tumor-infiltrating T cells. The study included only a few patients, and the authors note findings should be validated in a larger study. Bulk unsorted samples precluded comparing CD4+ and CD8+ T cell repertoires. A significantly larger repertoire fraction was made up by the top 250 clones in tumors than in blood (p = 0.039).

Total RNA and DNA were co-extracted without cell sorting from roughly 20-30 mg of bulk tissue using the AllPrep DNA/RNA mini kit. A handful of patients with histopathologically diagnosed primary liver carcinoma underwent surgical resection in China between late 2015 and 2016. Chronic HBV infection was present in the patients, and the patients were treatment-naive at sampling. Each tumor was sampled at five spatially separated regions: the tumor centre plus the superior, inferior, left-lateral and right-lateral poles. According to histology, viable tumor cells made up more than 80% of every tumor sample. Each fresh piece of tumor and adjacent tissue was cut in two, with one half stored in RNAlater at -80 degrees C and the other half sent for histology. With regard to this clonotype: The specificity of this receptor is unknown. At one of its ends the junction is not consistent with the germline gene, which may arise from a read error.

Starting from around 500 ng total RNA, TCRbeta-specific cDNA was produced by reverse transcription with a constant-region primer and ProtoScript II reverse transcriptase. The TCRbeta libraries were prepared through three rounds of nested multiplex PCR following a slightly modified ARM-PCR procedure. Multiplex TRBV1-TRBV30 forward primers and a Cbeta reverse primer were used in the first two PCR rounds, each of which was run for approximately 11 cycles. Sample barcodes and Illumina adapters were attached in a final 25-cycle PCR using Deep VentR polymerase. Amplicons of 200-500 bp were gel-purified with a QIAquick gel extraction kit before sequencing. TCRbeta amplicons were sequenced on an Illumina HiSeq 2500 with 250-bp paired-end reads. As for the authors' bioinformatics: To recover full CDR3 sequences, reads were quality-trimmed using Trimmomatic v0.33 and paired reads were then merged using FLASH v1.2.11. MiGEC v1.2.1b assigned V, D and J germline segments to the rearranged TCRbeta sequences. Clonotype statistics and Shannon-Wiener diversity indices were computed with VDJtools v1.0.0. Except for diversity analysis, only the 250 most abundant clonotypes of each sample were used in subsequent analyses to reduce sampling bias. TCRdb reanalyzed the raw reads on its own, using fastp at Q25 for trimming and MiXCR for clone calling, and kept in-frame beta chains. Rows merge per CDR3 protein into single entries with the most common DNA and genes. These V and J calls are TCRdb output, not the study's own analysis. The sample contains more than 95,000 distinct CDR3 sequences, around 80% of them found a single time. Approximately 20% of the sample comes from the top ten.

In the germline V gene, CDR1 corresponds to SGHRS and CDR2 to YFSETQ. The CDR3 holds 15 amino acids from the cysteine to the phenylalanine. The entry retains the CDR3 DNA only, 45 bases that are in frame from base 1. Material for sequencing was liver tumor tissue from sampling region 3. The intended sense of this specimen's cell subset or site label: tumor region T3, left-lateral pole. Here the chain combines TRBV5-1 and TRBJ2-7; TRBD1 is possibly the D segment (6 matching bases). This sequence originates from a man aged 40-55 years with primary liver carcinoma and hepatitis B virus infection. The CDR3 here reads CVSSSGTGKSYEQYF. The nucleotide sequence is TGCGTCAGCAGCAGTGGTACAGGGAAGTCCTACGAGCAATACTTC.